The 29 T cell receptor beta chains below were found in one sample sequenced in a study of T cells in Graves' hyperthyroidism and ophthalmopathy. The CDR3 regions of TCR beta were amplified from RNA transcripts. Carried out on the TCR CDR3, a first-round RT-PCR used the HTBI primer set. TCRdb reanalysed the multiplex PCR reads using MiXCR and keeps one entry per CDR3 protein. The data contain around 420,000 distinct CDR3 sequences, 15% to 18% of them singletons. The sequenced sample was blood. The source is a woman aged 18-29 years with Graves' hyperthyroidism.

This clonotype was picked up a small number of times. The chain couples TRBV20-1 to TRBJ2-7; the D gene is possibly TRBD2 (5 bases). The germline V gene has CDR1 DFQATT and CDR2 SNEGSKA (reference sequence). The CDR3 has 14 residues. Trimming cost V 0 bases and J 4 bases, with 13 bases left between them. CDR3 nucleotide sequence: TGCAGTGCTAGAGATCCCCTGGAGGCTTACGAGCAGTACTTC. This encodes CSARDPLEAYEQYF.

Ten or more counts support this clonotype. CDR3 in DNA: TGTGCCAGCAGTGAGTCCGAGCTACTCCGGGGCCGCACAGATACGCAGTATTTT. It specifies CASSESELLRGRTDTQYF. The V and J genes are TRBV6-1 and TRBJ2-3; either TRBD1 or TRBD2 may fit D (5 bases each). Trimming left V 3 bases short and J 1 base short, with 20 bases between. Germline CDR1 and CDR2: MNHNS and SASEGT. The CDR3 is 18 amino acids.

This clonotype has only a few counts. The chain recombines TRBV20-1 with TRBJ2-2, with no clear D. The V gene lost 6 bases and the J gene lost 7 bases, with 15 bases spanning the gap. CDR1 DFQATT and CDR2 SNEGSKA come from the germline V gene (reference sequence). This CDR3 has 13 residues. The CDR3 loop is CSARTGHGGELFF. The CDR3 nucleotides read TGCAGTGCAAGAACGGGTCATGGCGGGGAGCTGTTTTTT.

The rearrangement uses TRBV4-2 and TRBJ1-2; D is ambiguous. The CDR3 is made up of 17 amino acids. The germline V gene encodes CDR1 LGHNA and CDR2 YNFKEQ. Trimming removed 4 bases at V and 3 bases at J, with 21 bases between. DNA of the CDR3: TGTGCCAGCAGCCCTAGTTCGTCAGGAACTCCGGACTATGGCTACACCTTC. Translated, it gives CASSPSSSGTPDYGYTF.

The table lists this clonotype with many counts. This rearrangement joins TRBV10-3 to TRBJ2-7, with D unclear. Germline CDR1 ENHRY, CDR2 SYGVKD. V was trimmed by 0 bases and J by 4 bases, leaving 16 bases between them. The CDR3 spans 16 residues. The CDR3 nucleotides are TGTGCCATCAGTGAGTCCCGGCCACGGTTGGGGTACGAGCAGTACTTC. It yields the protein CAISESRPRLGYEQYF.

This clonotype was observed many times. The chain carries TRBV5-1 and TRBJ2-5, with 8 bases that match TRBD2. This CDR3 is 15 amino acids long. Trimming cost V 4 bases and J 2 bases; bases outside gene matches: 7. Germline V lookup: CDR1 SGHRS, CDR2 YFSETQ. The CDR3, as DNA: TGCGCCAGCAGCATACCGGGACTAGGACAAGAGACCCAGTACTTC. It encodes CASSIPGLGQETQYF.

This clonotype was counted a few times. CDR3 protein: CASSPGTGPTETQYF. CDR3 coding DNA: TGCGCCAGCAGCCCCGGGACAGGCCCCACAGAGACCCAGTACTTC. V is TRBV5-1 and J is TRBJ2-5; TRBD1 matches at 8 bases. V gave up 4 bases and J gave up 4 bases; unmatched junction bases: 9. This CDR3 is built from 15 residues. Germline lookup yields CDR1 SGHRS and CDR2 YFSETQ.

This clonotype has more than one count but fewer than ten. The chain combines TRBV20-1 with TRBJ2-7; 14 nucleotides line up with TRBD2. V was clipped by 6 bases and J by 2 bases; unmatched bases: 9. CDR3 length: 16 amino acids. Per the germline V gene, CDR1 is DFQATT and CDR2 is SNEGSKA (reference sequence). The CDR3 bases are TGCAGTGCCCCTGGACTAGCGGGAGGACATACCTACGAGCAGTACTTC. Residues: CSAPGLAGGHTYEQYF.

This clonotype was counted ten times or more. CDR3 coding DNA: TGTGCCAGCAGCCGACAGGGATATAATTCACCCCTCCACTTT. It specifies CASSRQGYNSPLHF. This sequence joins TRBV3-1 and TRBJ1-6, with 7 bases aligning to TRBD1. This CDR3 spans 14 amino acids. The germline V gene encodes CDR1 LGHDT and CDR2 YNNKEL (reference sequence). The trim removed 4 bases at V and 4 bases at J, leaving 1 base unmatched.

This clonotype was seen at least ten times. The CDR3 bases are TGTGCCAGCAGTCCAAGACAGGGGGCGAGATTGGTCACTGAAGCTTTCTTT. The encoded protein is CASSPRQGARLVTEAFF. The J gene is TRBJ1-1, the V gene TRBV12-3 or TRBV12-4, with 10 bases aligning to TRBD1. V shed 5 bases, J shed 4 bases, and the junction held 13 bases outside the gene matches. CDR3 length: 17 residues.

The rearrangement uses TRBV4-1 and TRBJ2-3; perhaps TRBD1 as D (5 bases). CDR1 is MGHRA, CDR2 YSYEKL, per germline. The CDR3 is 14 amino acids. V was pared by 1 base and J by 3 bases, with 8 bases between. The CDR3 is CASSQVGATDTQYF. The CDR3 nucleotides read TGCGCCAGCAGCCAAGTAGGGGCAACAGATACGCAGTATTTT.

This clonotype was seen more than once but under ten times. The chain employs TRBV5-1 and TRBJ1-3; no reliable D call. V shed 0 bases and J shed 0 bases, with 4 bases lying between them. This CDR3 spans 14 amino acids. The germline V gene encodes CDR1 SGHRS and CDR2 YFSETQ. The CDR3 DNA follows: TGCGCCAGCAGCTTGGACAACTCTGGAAACACCATATATTTT. It is translated as CASSLDNSGNTIYF. Combining the CDR3 with reference TRBV5-1 and TRBJ1-3 gives the whole variable domain KAGVTQTPRYLIKTRGQQVTLSCSPISGHRSVSWYQQTPGQGLQFLFEYFSETQRNKGNFPGRFSGRQFSNSRSEMNVSTLELGDSALYLCASSLDNSGNTIYFGEGSWLTVV.

This clonotype was counted at least ten times. For the CDR3, the DNA is TGTGCCAGCAGCCAACTCACAGGGAAAGAGACCCAGTACTTC. Translation: CASSQLTGKETQYF. This sequence joins TRBV3-1 and TRBJ2-5, with a weak D call TRBD1 (6 bases). The CDR3 length is 14 residues. V was shortened by 2 bases and J by 3 bases, with 10 bases between the two germline ends. The germline CDR1 and CDR2 sequences are LGHDT and YNNKEL (reference sequence).

This clonotype was picked up a small number of times. V and J are TRBV29-1 and TRBJ1-1; D is possibly TRBD1 (5 bases). This CDR3 is built from 12 residues. CDR1 is SQVTM, CDR2 ANQGSEA, per germline. Trimming stripped 6 bases from V and 4 bases from J, with 12 bases between. CDR3 region: CSVRQGSTEAFF. As DNA, the CDR3 is TGCAGCGTCCGTCAGGGAAGCACTGAAGCTTTCTTT.

Note on this clonotype: This clone may be a read error of a much larger clone one base away. V is TRBV7-9 and J is TRBJ1-5; possibly TRBD1 for D (6 bases). Germline CDR1 SEHNR, CDR2 FQNEAQ (reference sequence). Trimming cost V 4 bases and J 5 bases, with 24 bases left between them. This CDR3 spans 18 amino acids. CDR3 in amino acids: CASSSGQSGWGLDQPQHF. The DNA of the CDR3 is TGTGCCAGCAGCTCCGGACAGTCTGGATGGGGACTTGATCAGCCCCAGCATTTT.

This clonotype occurred many times. The chain joins TRBV7-2 to TRBJ2-7; D perhaps matches TRBD1 (6 bases). The CDR3 totals 14 residues. Trimming left V 4 bases short and J 6 bases short, with 16 bases between. From germline, CDR1 is SGHTA and CDR2 FQGNSA. CDR3 sequence: CASSSTGPPIEQYF. The CDR3 nucleotides read TGTGCCAGCAGCTCGACAGGACCCCCCATCGAGCAGTACTTC.

This clonotype was counted between two and nine times. V gene TRBV19 combines with J gene TRBJ2-1; 7 bases fit TRBD2. V dropped 6 bases and J dropped 6; count of bases not matched to a gene: 26. The germline V gene encodes CDR1 LNHDA and CDR2 SQIVND (reference sequence). The CDR3 loop spans 20 amino acids. DNA of the CDR3: TGTGCCAGTAGCCATCGGGTGGCCCTCGGGGCGAGCGGGATGCCCAATGAGCAGTTCTTC. As protein: CASSHRVALGASGMPNEQFF.

This clonotype was counted at least ten times. This chain joins TRBV2 and TRBJ2-5; 10 bases match TRBD2. V shed 10 bases, J shed 13 bases, and the junction held 12 bases outside the gene matches. This CDR3 has 12 amino acids. Germline lookup yields CDR1 SNHLY and CDR2 FYNNEI. For the CDR3, the DNA is TGTGCCACCGGGACTAGCGAGCCGGGGTTGTACTTC. This encodes CATGTSEPGLYF.

This chain joins TRBV9 and TRBJ2-3, with 7 bases fitting TRBD2. The CDR3 runs 17 residues. CDR1 is SGDLS and CDR2 is YYNGEE in the germline V gene. V lost 0 bases to trimming and J lost 5 bases; unmatched junction nucleotides: 12. CDR3 protein: CASSVESASGPQDTQYF. Here the CDR3 DNA reads TGTGCCAGCAGCGTAGAGTCAGCTAGCGGCCCGCAAGATACGCAGTATTTT.

The chain has TRBV12-5 and TRBJ2-2; 7 bases are a match to TRBD1. V was clipped by 5 bases and J by 4 bases; unmatched bases: 10. Germline lookup yields CDR1 LGHNT and CDR2 FRNRAP. This CDR3 has 16 residues. The CDR3: CASGADRALTTGELFF. The CDR3 nucleotides read TGTGCTAGTGGTGCTGACAGGGCCCTGACCACCGGGGAGCTGTTTTTT.

This clonotype was recorded many times. This chain connects TRBV27 to TRBJ1-6; D gene uncertain. The V and J ends lost 6 bases and 8 bases respectively, with 17 bases between them. Germline CDR1 reads MNHEY; CDR2 reads SMNVEV (reference sequence). The CDR3 consists of 15 residues. In nucleotides, the CDR3 is TGTGCCAGCAGCCCAGCCCCGGTTGGGCATTCACCCCTCCACTTT. As protein: CASSPAPVGHSPLHF.

The chain uses TRBV6-1 and TRBJ1-6; D not resolved. The CDR3 runs to 12 residues. The germline V gene encodes CDR1 MNHNS and CDR2 SASEGT. Trimming took off 7 bases at V and 9 bases at J, with 10 bases between the two ends. CDR3 sequence (DNA): TGTGCCAGCACCAGTTTGAGTTCACCCCTCCACTTT. This codes for CASTSLSSPLHF.

This clonotype was detected many times. The gene calls are TRBV5-1 and TRBJ2-5; D unresolved. In germline, CDR1 is SGHRS, CDR2 YFSETQ. V was trimmed by 3 bases and J by 5 bases, leaving 8 bases between them. This CDR3 comprises 12 residues. CDR3 region: CASSSSGETQYF. The CDR3, as DNA: TGCGCCAGCAGCTCTTCCGGGGAGACCCAGTACTTC.

This clonotype was observed a handful of times. V and J are TRBV6-1 and TRBJ2-5; TRBD2 agrees at 7 bases. The ends lost 8 bases at V and 6 bases at J; junction bases unmatched: 6. The CDR3 extends over 12 amino acids. Germline loops: CDR1 MNHNS, CDR2 SASEGT. In nucleotides, the CDR3 is TGTGCCAGCTCGCGGGAGTGGAAGACCCAGTACTTC. Amino acids: CASSREWKTQYF.

The gene calls are TRBV18 and TRBJ2-7, with 8 positions matching TRBD2. The CDR3 length is 14 residues. The germline CDR1 and CDR2 sequences are KGHSH and LQKENI. Losses at the gene ends were 3 bases for V and 2 bases for J; bases not matched to a gene: 3. For the CDR3, the DNA is TGTGCCAGCTCACCGTACGGGGGGGCCTACGAGCAGTACTTC. Its protein product is CASSPYGGAYEQYF.

The chain joins TRBV7-2 to TRBJ2-5, with 10 bases matching TRBD1. The CDR3 runs to 15 residues. Unmatched junction bases numbered 3, after V lost 1 base and J lost 4 bases. Germline CDR1 and CDR2: SGHTA and FQGNSA. CDR3 sequence (DNA): TGTGCCAGCAGCTTAGGACAGGGGGCACGAGAGACCCAGTACTTC. Translating it yields CASSLGQGARETQYF.

This clonotype was detected many times. The gene calls are TRBV20-1 and TRBJ2-7; the match to TRBD2 covers 11 bases. With V trimmed by 5 bases and J by 3 bases, 9 bases remained unmatched. The CDR3 spans 15 residues. From germline, CDR1 is DFQATT and CDR2 SNEGSKA (reference sequence). The DNA of the CDR3 is TGCAGTGCTCGTCATACTAGCGGGAGAATCTACGAGCAGTACTTC. Residues: CSARHTSGRIYEQYF.

The chain's CDR3 is CASSTWGGTYNEQFF. The CDR3 nucleotides are TGTGCCAGTAGTACCTGGGGCGGGACCTACAATGAGCAGTTCTTC. The rearrangement joins TRBV19 to TRBJ2-1; a possible D gene is TRBD2 (6 bases). V lost 4 bases and J 2 bases, leaving 12 bases between the germline ends. This CDR3 is 15 amino acids long. CDR1 LNHDA and CDR2 SQIVND come from the germline V gene (reference sequence).

The gene calls are TRBV4-1 and TRBJ1-1; TRBD1 is a possible D gene (6 bases). V was shortened by 3 bases and J by 4 bases, with 15 bases between the two germline ends. The CDR3 consists of 15 residues. CDR1 is MGHRA and CDR2 is YSYEKL in the germline V gene. CDR3 bases: TGCGCCAGCAGCCACCCTAACTCGGGGGCCACTGAAGCTTTCTTT. This gives the protein CASSHPNSGATEAFF.